This T cell receptor beta chain was documented in a study of cytomegalovirus exposure and HLA in healthy donors. Study summary: An analysis done earlier identified about 120 million unique TCR beta sequences from 200 million or so T cells.

The PCR employed 60 Vbeta primers together with 13 Jbeta primers. The assay was immunoSEQ multiplex PCR, and TCRdb's table has in-frame clones only and misses some. The sample lists 180,000 or so clones, approximately 80% seen once, with around 1.4% in the top ten. In regard to this clone: Its antigen is undetermined.

Study observations and caveats: According to a later analysis, donors in an Asian-associated ancestry cluster reportedly had fewer N-insertions than the roughly 660-donor mean. Evidence from a later analysis indicated that most CMV-associated TCR beta chains looked HLA-restricted.

The CDR3 length is 13 residues. Germline-derived CDR1 and CDR2 are SGHRS and YFSETQ. The ends lost 5 bases at V and 6 bases at J; junction bases unmatched: 4. Sequencing used PBMCs. The genes are TRBV5-1 and TRBJ2-1; 8 bases line up with TRBD2. The receptor was derived from a girl aged 10 to 17 in good health and CMV-seropositive. CDR3 loop: CASRASGPNEQFF. CDR3 DNA: TGCGCCAGCAGGGCTAGCGGGCCCAATGAGCAGTTCTTC.